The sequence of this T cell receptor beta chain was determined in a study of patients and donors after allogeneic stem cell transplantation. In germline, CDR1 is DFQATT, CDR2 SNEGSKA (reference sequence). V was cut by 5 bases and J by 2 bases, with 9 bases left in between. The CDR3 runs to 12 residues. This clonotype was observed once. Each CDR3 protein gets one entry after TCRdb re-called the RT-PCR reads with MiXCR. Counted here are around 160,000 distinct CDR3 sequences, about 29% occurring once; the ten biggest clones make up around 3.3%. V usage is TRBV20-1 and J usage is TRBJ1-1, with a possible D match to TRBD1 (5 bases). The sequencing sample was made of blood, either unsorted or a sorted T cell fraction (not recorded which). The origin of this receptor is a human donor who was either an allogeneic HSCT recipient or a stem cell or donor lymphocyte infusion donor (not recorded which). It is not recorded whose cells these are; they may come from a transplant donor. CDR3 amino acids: CSACDSNTEAFF. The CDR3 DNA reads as TGCAGTGCTTGTGACAGTAACACTGAAGCTTTCTTT.